What follows are 5 T cell receptor beta chains derived from one specimen sequenced in a study of T cell repertoires in cytomegalovirus infection. Their target antigens are unknown. TCRdb re-analysed the reads in MiXCR, keeping a single row per CDR3 protein. This table holds approximately 730,000 distinct CDR3 sequences, around 31% found once. Sequenced material: cultured PBMCs, taken from culture after CMV antigen stimulation. The source of these receptors is a human donor in good health (CMV status not recorded). Some clones in this sample may be carry-over from other donors' samples.

The J gene is TRBJ2-7, the V gene TRBV5-4, with 13 bases matching TRBD2. Germline V gene data show CDR1 as SGHNT and CDR2 as YYREEE (reference sequence). This CDR3 comprises 16 residues. V trimming: 4 bases; J trimming: 4 bases; junction bases outside the gene matches: 8. The CDR3 spells CASSPGRTSGSYEQYF. CDR3 DNA sequence: TGTGCCAGCAGCCCGGGTAGGACTAGCGGGAGTTACGAGCAGTACTTC. Full variable domain (missing parts from reference TRBV5-4 and TRBJ2-7): ETGVTQSPTHLIKTRGQQVTLRCSSQSGHNTVSWYQQALGQGPQFIFQYYREEENGRGNFPPRFSGLQFPNYSSELNVNALELDDSALYLCASSPGRTSGSYEQYFGPGTRLTVT.

The V gene is TRBV6-6, the J gene TRBJ2-5; 9 bases are shared with TRBD1. The J segment lost 6 bases and the V segment lost 5 bases, leaving 7 bases of the junction unmatched. The CDR3 runs to 14 residues. The germline gives CDR1 MNHNY, CDR2 SVGAGI (reference sequence). The CDR3 spells CASSAPGTGQTQYF. The CDR3 nucleotides read TGTGCCAGCAGTGCGCCCGGGACAGGGCAGACCCAGTACTTC.

Turning to this clonotype: Given a far larger clone just one base away, this is likely a sequencing read error. The gene calls are TRBV7-9 and TRBJ1-1; D not certain. V was shortened by 3 bases and J by 4 bases, with 6 bases between the two germline ends. Germline CDR1 is SEHNR and CDR2 is FQNEAQ (reference sequence). The CDR3 extends over 12 amino acids. The DNA for the CDR3 is TGTGCCAGCAGCTTTGGGAGCACTGAAGCTTTCTTT. This translates into CASSFGSTEAFF.

This clonotype was seen only once. The V gene is TRBV20-1, the J gene TRBJ2-7, with D perhaps matching TRBD1 (6 bases). Germline CDR1 reads DFQATT; CDR2 reads SNEGSKA (reference sequence). The CDR3 length is 16 residues. Trimming took 3 bases from V and 4 from J, leaving 22 bases between them. CDR3 DNA: TGCAGTGCTAGGGACAGCCTGCGACGAGGGAAATACGAGCAGTACTTC. It is translated as CSARDSLRRGKYEQYF.

V and J are TRBV12-3 or TRBV12-4 and TRBJ2-1; 10 bases fit TRBD2. The CDR3 spans 15 residues. J lost 9 bases, V lost 2 bases, and 7 bases had no gene match. The CDR3 bases are TGTGCCAGCAGTTTAAGGCTAGCGGGAGTTGGTGAGCAGTTCTTC. It is translated as CASSLRLAGVGEQFF.